The 19 T cell receptor beta chains reported below all come from one sample, sequenced in a study of early T cells in non-severe SARS-CoV-2 infection. TCRdb recomputed calls from the 5' RACE reads with MiXCR, one row per CDR3 protein. The sample records 75,000 to 90,000 distinct CDR3 sequences, over 5% being singletons. The source material was whole blood. The receptors stem from an adult who was a healthcare worker with PCR-confirmed SARS-CoV-2 infection or an uninfected control (not recorded which).

The rearrangement uses TRBV5-1 and TRBJ2-1; D is possibly TRBD2 (6 bases). This CDR3 contains 15 residues. V was shortened by 4 bases and J by 8 bases, with 19 bases between the two germline ends. The germline CDR1 and CDR2 sequences are SGHRS and YFSETQ. The DNA of the CDR3 is TGCGCCAGCAGCCCAGCCCGGCCGGGGGTCGATGAGCAGTTCTTC. It translates to CASSPARPGVDEQFF. The whole variable domain, remainder taken from reference TRBV5-1 and TRBJ2-1, is KAGVTQTPRYLIKTRGQQVTLSCSPISGHRSVSWYQQTPGQGLQFLFEYFSETQRNKGNFPGRFSGRQFSNSRSEMNVSTLELGDSALYLCASSPARPGVDEQFFGPGTRLTVL.

This clonotype came up a few times. The V gene is TRBV9, the J gene TRBJ2-5; D uncertain. The CDR3 runs 14 residues. CDR1 is SGDLS, CDR2 YYNGEE, per germline. Trimming shortened V by 0 bases and J by 0 bases, and 6 bases separated the two germline ends. CDR3 sequence (DNA): TGTGCCAGCAGCGTAGGAGCGTACCAAGAGACCCAGTACTTC. It yields the protein CASSVGAYQETQYF.

This clonotype was counted only a few times. The chain carries TRBV20-1 and TRBJ2-3; unclear D gene. The CDR3 is 18 amino acids. The germline V and J ends were trimmed by 0 bases and 0 bases, with 19 bases remaining between them. Germline-derived CDR1 and CDR2 are DFQATT and SNEGSKA (reference sequence). This CDR3 is CSARDLRRASASTDTQYF. The DNA of the CDR3 is TGCAGTGCTAGAGACCTTCGAAGAGCCTCCGCTAGCACAGATACGCAGTATTTT.

This clonotype was seen only a few times. The gene calls are TRBV5-4 and TRBJ2-1; the match to TRBD2 covers 16 bases. This CDR3 region has 18 residues. J was trimmed by 8 bases and V by 1 base; bases with no gene match: 9. Per the germline V gene, CDR1 is SGHNT and CDR2 is YYREEE (reference sequence). The CDR3 reads CASSLFRGTSGGADEQFF. As DNA, the CDR3 is TGTGCCAGCAGCTTGTTTAGAGGGACTAGCGGGGGGGCCGATGAGCAGTTCTTC.

There are a few counts of this clonotype. The J gene is TRBJ2-1, the V gene TRBV7-9; D is uncertain. The V gene lost 1 base and the J gene lost 13 bases, with 8 bases spanning the gap. The CDR3 has 11 amino acids. Germline CDR1 SEHNR, CDR2 FQNEAQ (reference sequence). CDR3 nucleotide sequence: TGTGCCAGCAGCTTAGGAGAAGGACAGTTCTTC. As protein: CASSLGEGQFF.

This chain joins TRBV29-1 and TRBJ1-1; D not certain. The germline gives CDR1 SQVTM, CDR2 ANQGSEA. V shed 6 bases and J shed 5 bases, with 19 bases lying between them. CDR3 length: 14 residues. As DNA, the CDR3 is TGCAGCGTCCAGGCCAGTGGCATGGGTACTGAAGCTTTCTTT. Its translation is CSVQASGMGTEAFF.

In its sample, this clonotype was seen a few times. The chain couples TRBV7-8 to TRBJ2-3; the match to TRBD2 covers 15 bases. V dropped 6 bases and J dropped 4; count of bases not matched to a gene: 17. CDR1 is SGHVS and CDR2 is FQNEAQ in the germline V gene. The CDR3 sequence is 20 residues long. In nucleotides, the CDR3 is TGTGCCAGCAGGGCCCGTCGGACTAGCGGGGGGGCCATTCGCCCAGATACGCAGTATTTT. This gives the protein CASRARRTSGGAIRPDTQYF.

The chain combines TRBV5-1 with TRBJ2-7; D may be TRBD1 (6 bases). CDR1 and CDR2 (germline): SGHRS, YFSETQ. The V gene lost 0 bases and the J gene lost 3 bases, with 13 bases spanning the gap. This CDR3 is built from 15 residues. The CDR3 region has the DNA TGCGCCAGCAGCTTGGATACAGGGTCATACTACGAGCAGTACTTC. Its translation: CASSLDTGSYYEQYF.

This clonotype was found a few times. V and J are TRBV29-1 and TRBJ2-1; maybe TRBD1 (6 bases). Trimming removed 7 bases from V and 7 bases from J, with 8 bases in between. From germline, CDR1 is SQVTM and CDR2 ANQGSEA. The CDR3 length is 10 residues. For the CDR3, the DNA is TGCAGCGGGACAGTGAATGAGCAGTTCTTC. It yields the protein CSGTVNEQFF.

CDR3 sequence (DNA): TGTGCCAGCAGGGAGGGGCTCACTGAAGCTTTCTTT. Protein product: CASREGLTEAFF. The V and J genes are TRBV25-1 and TRBJ1-1, with a weak D call TRBD1 (5 bases). Germline CDR1 is MGHDK and CDR2 is SYGVNS. Trimming shortened V by 6 bases and J by 4 bases, and 9 bases separated the two germline ends. CDR3 size: 12 residues.

This clonotype has at least ten counts. Sequence at one end of the junction differs from germline and may be a read error. The genes are TRBV13 and TRBJ1-1, with unresolved D. In germline, CDR1 is PRHDT, CDR2 FYEKMQ (reference sequence). The CDR3 extends over 13 amino acids. CDR3 in DNA: TGTGCCAGCAGCTTACTCTTGAACACTGAAGCCTTCTTT. Translated: CASSLLLNTEAFF.

This clonotype was counted between two and nine times. The V and J genes are TRBV2 and TRBJ2-5, with D unclear. The CDR3 runs 15 residues. Germline values: CDR1 SNHLY, CDR2 FYNNEI. V was clipped by 0 bases and J by 2 bases, with 10 bases between them. The CDR3 reads CASSEARGPQETQYF. CDR3 DNA: TGTGCCAGCAGTGAAGCCCGCGGACCACAAGAGACCCAGTACTTC.

This clonotype appeared many times. The chain is built from TRBV5-5 and TRBJ2-6; D possibly corresponds to TRBD2 (6 bases). Germline V gene sequence: CDR1 SGHKS, CDR2 YYEKEE (reference sequence). V lost 4 bases to trimming and J lost 0 bases, with 14 bases between them. The CDR3 sequence is 17 residues long. The chain's CDR3 is CASSPSDFNSGANVLTF. The CDR3 coding sequence is TGTGCCAGCAGCCCTAGCGACTTCAACTCTGGGGCCAACGTCCTGACTTTC.

This rearrangement joins TRBV30 to TRBJ2-7; 10 bases match TRBD2. With 1 base clipped from V and 5 bases from J, the junction kept 8 bases outside the gene matches. The CDR3 runs to 15 residues. The V gene's germline CDR1 is GTSNPN and CDR2 SVGIG (reference sequence). The CDR3 region has the DNA TGTGCCTGGAGTGGAAGGCCTAGCGGGGGCCACGAGCAGTACTTC. It specifies CAWSGRPSGGHEQYF.

The table lists this clonotype with many counts. The chain uses TRBV5-1 and TRBJ2-1; D is unclear. Germline V gene lookup returns CDR1 SGHRS and CDR2 YFSETQ. Trimming shortened V by 2 bases and J by 0 bases, and 9 bases separated the two germline ends. The CDR3 sequence is 15 residues long. In DNA, the CDR3 is TGCGCCAGCAGCTTTATAGATCCCTCCTACAATGAGCAGTTCTTC. It yields the protein CASSFIDPSYNEQFF.

This clonotype was counted a few times. This chain uses TRBV20-1 with TRBJ2-4; D unresolved. The CDR3 runs to 13 residues. Looked up from germline, CDR1 is DFQATT and CDR2 is SNEGSKA (reference sequence). Deletions cut 3 bases from V and 0 bases from J, with 6 bases between. The CDR3 region is CSASYLAKNIQYF. As DNA, the CDR3 is TGCAGTGCTAGTTACCTAGCCAAAAACATTCAGTACTTC.

This clonotype has at least ten counts. The chain is built from TRBV6-6 and TRBJ1-6; the D gene is possibly TRBD1 (6 bases). The V gene's germline CDR1 is MNHNY and CDR2 SVGAGI (reference sequence). The CDR3 loop spans 14 amino acids. The V gene lost 6 bases and the J gene lost 10 bases, with 16 bases spanning the gap. CDR3 protein: CASRLKGELSPLHF. CDR3 nucleotides: TGTGCCAGCAGATTAAAGGGGGAGTTATCACCCCTCCACTTT.

This chain joins TRBV7-2 and TRBJ2-2; no firm D call. Looked up from germline, CDR1 is SGHTA and CDR2 is FQGNSA. V shed 5 bases and J shed 0 bases, with 10 bases lying between them. The CDR3 extends over 15 amino acids. The CDR3 nucleotides read TGTGCCAGCAGCATAACAGCTACGAACACCGGGGAGCTGTTTTTT. It specifies CASSITATNTGELFF.

This clonotype was seen more than once but under ten times. V gene TRBV2 combines with J gene TRBJ1-4; no clear D. This CDR3 spans 15 amino acids. V shed 3 bases and J shed 0 bases, with 8 bases lying between them. Germline CDR1 SNHLY, CDR2 FYNNEI. CDR3: CASSEIVATNEKLFF. The CDR3 DNA reads TGTGCCAGCAGTGAGATAGTTGCAACTAATGAAAAACTGTTTTTT.